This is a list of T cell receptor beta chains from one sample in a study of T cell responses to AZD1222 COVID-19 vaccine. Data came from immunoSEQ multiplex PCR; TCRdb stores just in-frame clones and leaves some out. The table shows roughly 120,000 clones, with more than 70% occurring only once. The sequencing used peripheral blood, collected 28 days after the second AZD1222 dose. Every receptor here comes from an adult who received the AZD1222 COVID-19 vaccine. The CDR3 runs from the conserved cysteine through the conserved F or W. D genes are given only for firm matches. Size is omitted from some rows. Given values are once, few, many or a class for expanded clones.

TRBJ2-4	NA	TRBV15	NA	TGTGCCACCAGCAGAAAGGATAACAAAAACATTCAGTACTTC	CATSRKDNKNIQYF
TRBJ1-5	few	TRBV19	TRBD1	TGTGCCAGTACCCCAGAGGGGGCTGATAATCAGCCCCAGCATTTT	CASTPEGADNQPQHF
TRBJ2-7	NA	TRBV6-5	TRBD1	TGTGCCAGCAGTTTCCGGGACAGGGGCTACGAGCAGTACTTC	CASSFRDRGYEQYF
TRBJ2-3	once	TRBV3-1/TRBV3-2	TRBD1	TGTGCCAGCCTTGAGACAGGGGGGGACCCTACGCAGTATTTT	CASLETGGDPTQYF
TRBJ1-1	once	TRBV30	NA	TGTGCCTGGAGTAAATCATTTAGTGGGGCCACTGAAGCTTTCTTT	CAWSKSFSGATEAFF
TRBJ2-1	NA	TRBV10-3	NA	TGTGCCATCAGTGACAGCACCAGCTACAATGAGCAGTTCTTC	CAISDSTSYNEQFF
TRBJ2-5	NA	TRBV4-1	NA	TGCGCCAGCAGCCCAGTACCCTCCGGGACTGCACAAGAGACCCAGTACTTC	CASSPVPSGTAQETQYF
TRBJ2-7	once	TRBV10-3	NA	TGTGCCATCATCTCCGACGAGCAGTACTTC	CAIISDEQYF
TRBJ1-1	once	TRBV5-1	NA	TGCGCCAGCAGCGACCTAACGGGTGGGGACATCCCGCGGACTGAAGCTTTCTTT	CASSDLTGGDIPRTEAFF
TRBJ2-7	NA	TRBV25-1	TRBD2	TGTGCCAGCAGTAGCTATGGGGGGGATTACGAGCAGTACTTC	CASSSYGGDYEQYF
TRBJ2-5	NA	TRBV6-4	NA	TGTGCCAGCAGTGAACAGTCCCAAGAGACCCAGTACTTC	CASSEQSQETQYF
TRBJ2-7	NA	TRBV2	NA	TGTGCCAGCTGGGCAGGAGACTACGAGCAGTACTTC	CASWAGDYEQYF
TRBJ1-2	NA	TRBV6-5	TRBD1	TGTGCCAGCAGTCCCCCGACAGGGAGGTCCTATGGCTACACCTTC	CASSPPTGRSYGYTF
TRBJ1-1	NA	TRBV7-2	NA	TGTGCCAGCAGCTTCCAGAGGGAAGCTGAAGCTTTCTTT	CASSFQREAEAFF
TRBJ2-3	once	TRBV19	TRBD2	TGTGCCAGTAGTATAGACTTCGTCGGGGGGGCCAGTACGCAGTATTTT	CASSIDFVGGASTQYF
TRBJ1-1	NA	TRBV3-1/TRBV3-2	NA	TGTGCCAGCAGCCACCGAGATACAGCGAACACTGAAGCTTTCTTT	CASSHRDTANTEAFF
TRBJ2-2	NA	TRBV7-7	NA	TGTGCCAGCAGCTTTCCCCCCACCGGGGAGCTGTTTTTT	CASSFPPTGELFF
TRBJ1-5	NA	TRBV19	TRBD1	TGTGCCAGTAGTATATCCTCCGGGACAGAGCAGCATTTT	CASSISSGTEQHF
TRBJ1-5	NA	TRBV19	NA	TGTGCCAGTAAGCTGGCCATCGGCAATCAGCCCCAGCATTTT	CASKLAIGNQPQHF
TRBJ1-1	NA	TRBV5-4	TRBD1	TGTGCCAGCAGCCCTACCAGACAGGGGATCTCCAAAATGAACACTGAAGCTTTCTTT	CASSPTRQGISKMNTEAFF
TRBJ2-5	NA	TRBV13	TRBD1	TGTGCCAGCAGCGCCGACAGGGGTATGGAGACCCAGTACTTC	CASSADRGMETQYF
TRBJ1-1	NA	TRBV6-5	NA	TGTGCCAGCAGTTACTCGAGTTTCAGGGACAACACTGAAGCTTTCTTT	CASSYSSFRDNTEAFF
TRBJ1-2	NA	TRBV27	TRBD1	TGTGCCAGCAGCCCTGACAGGGGCGCCTATGGCTACACCTTC	CASSPDRGAYGYTF
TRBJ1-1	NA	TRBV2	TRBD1	TGTGCCAGCAGTGCAACAGGGGGCACTGAAGCTTTCTTT	CASSATGGTEAFF
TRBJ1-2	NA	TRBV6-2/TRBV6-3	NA	TGTGCCAGCAGTTGGGCCCTGGACGAAGGCTATGGCTACACCTTC	CASSWALDEGYGYTF
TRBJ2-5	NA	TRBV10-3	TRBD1	TGTGCCATCAGTGCCGGGACAGGGGAATTGCCTCAAGAGACCCAGTACTTC	CAISAGTGELPQETQYF
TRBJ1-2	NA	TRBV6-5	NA	TGTGCCAGCAGTTACTCGGCGGGACTCTATGGCTACACCTTC	CASSYSAGLYGYTF
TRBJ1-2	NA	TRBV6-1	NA	TGTGCCAGCAGTGAAGCCGAGGGCCCTTATGGCTACACCTTC	CASSEAEGPYGYTF
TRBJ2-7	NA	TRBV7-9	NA	TGTGCCAGCAGCCTACCGACAGGCATTAGCTCCTACGAGCAGTACTTC	CASSLPTGISSYEQYF
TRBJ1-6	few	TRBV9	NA	TGTGCCAGCAGACAGGGCCGAGACTCCTATAATTCACCCCTCCACTTT	CASRQGRDSYNSPLHF
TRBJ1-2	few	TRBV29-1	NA	TGCAGCGTTCTCAGGGTGAGTGAAGATGGCTACACCTTC	CSVLRVSEDGYTF